Sequencing of this T cell receptor (beta chain) was carried out in a study of T-cell memory formation after mild COVID-19. Amplification by 5'RACE using constant-segment primers produced TCR alpha and TCR beta cDNA libraries that carried sample barcodes and UMIs. TCRdb processed the 5' RACE reads anew with MiXCR; each CDR3 protein has one entry. The table has a few hundred thousand distinct CDR3 sequences, approximately 7.6% seen once; the top ten hold around a fifth. Trimming took off 2 bases at V and 3 bases at J, with 10 bases between the two ends. Germline V gives CDR1 SQVTM, CDR2 ANQGSEA. CDR3 length: 13 amino acids. Whole-study results and caveats: Most CD4+ clones that shrank were in CM and EM, while CD8+ ones turned up in EMRA.

This clonotype was counted many times. Its antigen is still unknown. This chain connects TRBV29-1 to TRBJ2-5; D possibly corresponds to TRBD2 (5 bases). This clonotype was obtained from a man between 18 and 29 years old who had mild COVID-19 (a few samples of this study predate the infection). Cell type and time point are not known. The sequencing sample was made of PBMCs or a T cell subset sorted from them (not recorded which). The CDR3 spells CSVEKDFKETQYF. The CDR3 DNA is TGCAGCGTTGAAAAGGACTTTAAAGAGACCCAGTACTTC.